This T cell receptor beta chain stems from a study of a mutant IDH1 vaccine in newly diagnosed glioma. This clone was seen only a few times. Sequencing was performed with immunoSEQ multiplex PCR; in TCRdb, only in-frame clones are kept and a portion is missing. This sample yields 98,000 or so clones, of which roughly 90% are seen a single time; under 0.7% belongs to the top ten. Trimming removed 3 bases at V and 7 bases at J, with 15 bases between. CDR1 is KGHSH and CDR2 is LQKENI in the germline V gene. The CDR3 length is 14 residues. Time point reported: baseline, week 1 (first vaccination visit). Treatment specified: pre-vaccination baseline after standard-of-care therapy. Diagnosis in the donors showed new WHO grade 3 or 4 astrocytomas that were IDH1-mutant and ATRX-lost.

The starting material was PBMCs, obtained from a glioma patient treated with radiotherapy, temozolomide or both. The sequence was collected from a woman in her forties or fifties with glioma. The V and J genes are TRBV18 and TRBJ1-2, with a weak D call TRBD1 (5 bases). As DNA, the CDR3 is TGTGCCAGCTCACCGCCCCAGGGAGTCTCTGGCTACACCTTC. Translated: CASSPPQGVSGYTF.